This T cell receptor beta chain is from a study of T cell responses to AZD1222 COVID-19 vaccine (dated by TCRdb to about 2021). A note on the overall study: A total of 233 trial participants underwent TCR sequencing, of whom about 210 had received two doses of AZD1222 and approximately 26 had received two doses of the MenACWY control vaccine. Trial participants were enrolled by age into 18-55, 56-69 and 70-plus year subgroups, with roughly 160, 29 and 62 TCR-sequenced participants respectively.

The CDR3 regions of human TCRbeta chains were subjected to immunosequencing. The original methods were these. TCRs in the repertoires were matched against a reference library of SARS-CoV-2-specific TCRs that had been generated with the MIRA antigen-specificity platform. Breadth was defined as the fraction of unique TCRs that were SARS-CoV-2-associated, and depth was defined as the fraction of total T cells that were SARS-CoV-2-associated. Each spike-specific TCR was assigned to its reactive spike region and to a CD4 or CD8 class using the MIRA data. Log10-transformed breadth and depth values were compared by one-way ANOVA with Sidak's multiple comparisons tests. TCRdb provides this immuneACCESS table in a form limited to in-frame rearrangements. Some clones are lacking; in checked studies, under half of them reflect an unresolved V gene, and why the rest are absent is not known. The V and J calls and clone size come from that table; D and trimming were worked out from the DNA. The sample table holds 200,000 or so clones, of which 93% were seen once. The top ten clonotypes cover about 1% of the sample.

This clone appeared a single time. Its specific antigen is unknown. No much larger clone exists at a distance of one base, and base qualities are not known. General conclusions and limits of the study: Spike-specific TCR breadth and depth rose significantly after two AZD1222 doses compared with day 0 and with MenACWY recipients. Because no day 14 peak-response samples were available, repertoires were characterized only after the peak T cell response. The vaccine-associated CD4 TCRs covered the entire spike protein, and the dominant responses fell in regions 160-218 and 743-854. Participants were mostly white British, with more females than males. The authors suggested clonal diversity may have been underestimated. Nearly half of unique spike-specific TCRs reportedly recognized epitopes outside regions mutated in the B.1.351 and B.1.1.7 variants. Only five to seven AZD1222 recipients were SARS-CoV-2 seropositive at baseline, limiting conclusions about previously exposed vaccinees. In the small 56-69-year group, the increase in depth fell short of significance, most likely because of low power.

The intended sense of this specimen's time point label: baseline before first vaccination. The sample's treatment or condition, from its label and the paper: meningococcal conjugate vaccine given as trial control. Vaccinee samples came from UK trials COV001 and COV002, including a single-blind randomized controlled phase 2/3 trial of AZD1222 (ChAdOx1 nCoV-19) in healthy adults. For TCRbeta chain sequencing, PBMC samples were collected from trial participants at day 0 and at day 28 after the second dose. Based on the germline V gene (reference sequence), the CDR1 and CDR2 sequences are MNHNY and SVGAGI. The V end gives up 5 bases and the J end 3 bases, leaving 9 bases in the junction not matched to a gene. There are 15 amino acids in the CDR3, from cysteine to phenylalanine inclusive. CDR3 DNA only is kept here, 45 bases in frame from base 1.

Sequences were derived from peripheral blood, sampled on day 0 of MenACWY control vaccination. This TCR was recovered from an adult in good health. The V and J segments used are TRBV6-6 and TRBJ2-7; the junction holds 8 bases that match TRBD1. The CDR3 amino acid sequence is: CASSARGPLFYEQYF. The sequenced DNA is TGTGCCAGCAGTGCCAGGGGGCCCCTGTTCTACGAGCAGTACTTC.